A selection of T cell receptor beta chains follows, all from one sample in a study of cytomegalovirus exposure and HLA in healthy donors. Profiling relied on immunoSEQ multiplex PCR, and the TCRdb table lists in-frame clones only, not all of them. The sample holds some 110,000 clones, 55% to 80% seen once. What was sequenced was PBMCs. The receptors stem from a young woman in good health and CMV-seronegative. Both conserved end residues are part of each CDR3. Each record gives: D gene, clone size, V gene, J gene, CDR3 DNA, CDR3 protein. A D gene is named only where the DNA matches it firmly. Clone size is shown for a subset of rows, as once, few, many or a class of expanded clone.

>TRBD1|few|TRBV30|TRBJ1-1
TGTGCCTGGAGTGCCGCCGGGACAGGGCATAAAGCTTTCTTT
CAWSAAGTGHKAFF
>TRBD1|-|TRBV5-1|TRBJ1-4
TGCGCCAGCACCCGATCTCCTCAGGGGACAGGTGATGAAAAACTGTTTTTT
CASTRSPQGTGDEKLFF
>-|-|TRBV2|TRBJ2-2
TGTGCCAGCGGGGTGGGGCAGAGGAACACCGGGGAGCTGTTTTTT
CASGVGQRNTGELFF
>TRBD1|-|TRBV6-1|TRBJ1-2
TGTGCCAGCAGTACCCGGACAGGGGACGGCTACACCTTC
CASSTRTGDGYTF
>-|-|TRBV11-2|TRBJ2-3
TGTGCCAGCAGCTCTAGCACAGATACGCAGTATTTT
CASSSSTDTQYF
>TRBD2|-|TRBV28|TRBJ2-4
TGTGCCAGCAGTTTATCGGGGGGAGGTCTAGCCAAAAACATTCAGTACTTC
CASSLSGGGLAKNIQYF
>TRBD2|-|TRBV4-1|TRBJ2-1
TGCGCCAGCAGCCAGACCAGATGGTCTAGCGGAGGGTACAATGAGCAGTTCTTC
CASSQTRWSSGGYNEQFF
>-|-|TRBV19|TRBJ2-7
TGTGCCAGTAGTATCGGGATTTTGGGGGAGCAGTACTTC
CASSIGILGEQYF
>TRBD2|-|TRBV9|TRBJ2-1
TGTGCCAGCAGCCTCCACGGGACTAGCGGAGCAAATGAGCAGTTCTTC
CASSLHGTSGANEQFF
>TRBD1|-|TRBV10-3|TRBJ2-7
TGTGCCACTACGACCCGCACCGGGACAGGGAAACACGAGCAGTACTTC
CATTTRTGTGKHEQYF
>TRBD2|-|TRBV2|TRBJ2-5
TGTGCCAGCAGTTCCGGGACTAGCGGGAACCAAGAGACCCAGTACTTC
CASSSGTSGNQETQYF
>TRBD1|-|TRBV6-5|TRBJ2-2
TGTGCCAGCAGTTCACAGGGGGCTTACACCGGGGAGCTGTTTTTT
CASSSQGAYTGELFF
>TRBD1|-|TRBV7-9|TRBJ2-7
TGTGCCAGCAGCTCCCTCGACGGGACAGGGTCCTACGAGCAGTACTTC
CASSSLDGTGSYEQYF
>TRBD2|few|TRBV5-1|TRBJ2-3
TGCGCCAGCAGCAAGGGACTAGCGGGCACAGATACGCAGTATTTT
CASSKGLAGTDTQYF
>TRBD1|-|TRBV19|TRBJ2-3
TGTGCCAGTAGTATAGATCCGGCAGGGGGTGTGGATACGCAGTATTTT
CASSIDPAGGVDTQYF
>TRBD2|-|TRBV29-1|TRBJ2-1
TGCAGCGTTGAAGATCGGGGTAGCGGGAGGTCATATGGGGAGCAGTTCTTC
CSVEDRGSGRSYGEQFF
>-|-|TRBV5-6|TRBJ1-3
TGTGCCAGCAGCTTGGTTCGAAGGGGAGGAAACACCATATATTTT
CASSLVRRGGNTIYF
>TRBD1|-|TRBV6-5|TRBJ1-4
TGTGCCAGCAGTTACTCGCACGGGACAGGGTACGAAAAACTGTTTTTT
CASSYSHGTGYEKLFF
>TRBD2|-|TRBV11-3|TRBJ2-3
TGTGCCAGCAGCTTAGGCCTAGCGGGCGGCACAGATACGCAGTATTTT
CASSLGLAGGTDTQYF
>-|-|TRBV4-3|TRBJ2-1
TGCGCCAGCAGCCAGGTTAGCGGAACCTCCTACAATGAGCAGTTCTTC
CASSQVSGTSYNEQFF
>TRBD2|-|TRBV5-6|TRBJ2-1
TGTGCCAGCAGCAGTAGCGGGAGGGCGCGGGACAATGAGCAGTTCTTC
CASSSSGRARDNEQFF
>-|-|TRBV10-1|TRBJ2-7
TGCGCCAGCAGTGAGGGTCGGGAACACCCTTACGAGCAGTACTTC
CASSEGREHPYEQYF
>-|-|TRBV19|TRBJ2-2
TGTGCCAGTCGGGGGAGCGGGTCCGGGGAGCTGTTTTTT
CASRGSGSGELFF
>-|-|TRBV5-6|TRBJ1-3
TGTGCCAGCAGCGGCAGGGAATTCACCATATATTTT
CASSGREFTIYF
>-|few|TRBV2|TRBJ1-2
TGTGCCAGCACTGTGGCCATAGCCGACTATGGCTACACCTTC
CASTVAIADYGYTF
>TRBD1|few|TRBV2|TRBJ1-5
TGTGCCAGCAGAGCACAGGGGGGAGGAAGTCAGCCCCAGCATTTT
CASRAQGGGSQPQHF
>TRBD2|-|TRBV19|TRBJ2-7
TGTGCCAGTAGGCGGCGGGAGGATTATTCCTACGAGCAGTACTTC
CASRRREDYSYEQYF
>-|-|TRBV5-1|TRBJ1-2
TGCGCCAGCAGCCCCTTACCTGGAGCTAACTATGGCTACACCTTC
CASSPLPGANYGYTF
>-|-|TRBV5-3|TRBJ1-4
TGTGCCAGAAGCACGGGACACTCCAATGAAAAACTGTTTTTT
CARSTGHSNEKLFF
>TRBD1|-|TRBV10-3|TRBJ1-2
TGTGCCATCACTGAGACAGGGGGCGCTTCAGCTAACTATGGCTACACCTTC
CAITETGGASANYGYTF
>TRBD2|-|TRBV5-1|TRBJ2-7
TGCGCCAGCAGCTTATCCGGACTAGCGGACTACGAGCAGTACTTC
CASSLSGLADYEQYF
>TRBD1|-|TRBV5-1|TRBJ1-1
TGCGCCAGCAGCTCAGACAGGGTGGCTTTCTTT
CASSSDRVAFF
>TRBD2|-|TRBV6-5|TRBJ2-5
TGTGCCAGCGCCCCCAGGTTAGCGGGAGCTGAGACCCAGTACTTC
CASAPRLAGAETQYF
>TRBD2|-|TRBV7-2|TRBJ2-5
TGTGCCAGCAGCCAACTAGCGGCGGAGACCCAGTACTTC
CASSQLAAETQYF
>-|-|TRBV27|TRBJ2-7
TGTGCCAGCAAGCCCGGGGTTACGGGCGAGCAGTACTTC
CASKPGVTGEQYF
>TRBD1|-|TRBV2|TRBJ2-2
TGTGCCAGCAGTCCCGGGACAGGGGACGGCAACACCGGGGAGCTGTTTTTT
CASSPGTGDGNTGELFF
>-|few|TRBV14|TRBJ2-7
TGTGCCAGCAGTCTACAGGGTCTATCAACCTACGAGCAGTACTTC
CASSLQGLSTYEQYF
>TRBD1|-|TRBV19|TRBJ1-2
TGTGCCAGTAGTATTCGACAGGGGGGTGATGGCTACACCTTC
CASSIRQGGDGYTF
>-|once|TRBV29-1|TRBJ2-3
TGCAGCGTTACGCCTAGCGCAACAGATACGCAGTATTTT
CSVTPSATDTQYF
>-|-|TRBV7-6|TRBJ2-7
TGTGCCAGCAGCTCCCGGACGGGAACCCTCGAGCAGTACTTC
CASSSRTGTLEQYF
>TRBD2|-|TRBV2|TRBJ2-3
TGTGCCAGCAGCGGACTAGCGGGAGGGGGAGATACGCAGTATTTT
CASSGLAGGGDTQYF
>TRBD1|-|TRBV5-5|TRBJ2-1
TGTGCCAGCGTCGGACAGGGATATTCCGATGAGCAGTTCTTC
CASVGQGYSDEQFF
>-|-|TRBV7-8|TRBJ2-3
TGTGCCAGCACCCACGGTGTGACACCGCAGGGAGATACGCAGTATTTT
CASTHGVTPQGDTQYF
>-|-|TRBV6-1|TRBJ1-2
TGTGCCAGCAGTGACATTGCCGGGGTGAGGGTCGCCTATGGCTACACCTTC
CASSDIAGVRVAYGYTF
>-|-|TRBV28|TRBJ1-2
TGTGCCAGCAGGCGGGCAGGGGATGTCTATGGCTACACCTTC
CASRRAGDVYGYTF
>-|few|TRBV30|TRBJ2-3
TGTGCCTGGAGTAGGACTTCCCGCACAGATACGCAGTATTTT
CAWSRTSRTDTQYF
>TRBD2|-|TRBV5-8|TRBJ2-1
TGTGCCAGCAGCTGGGGTCTAGCGGGAGGTAGGAATGAGCAGTTCTTC
CASSWGLAGGRNEQFF
>-|few|TRBV6-1|TRBJ2-2
TGTGCCAGCAGTGATAGAAACACCGGGGAGCTGTTTTTT
CASSDRNTGELFF
>-|-|TRBV4-3|TRBJ1-3
TGCGCCAGCAGCCAAGACGGGGGTTCTGGAAACACCATATATTTT
CASSQDGGSGNTIYF
>TRBD2|-|TRBV4-3|TRBJ2-1
TGCGCCAGCAGCCAGGAGGGACTAGCGAGATACAATGAGCAGTTCTTC
CASSQEGLARYNEQFF
>-|-|TRBV19|TRBJ1-1
TGTGCCAGTAGTATGGGAGGGCGCACTGAAGCTTTCTTT
CASSMGGRTEAFF
>-|-|TRBV15|TRBJ2-2
TGTGCCACCAGCAGAGATTTAGCGACTCTCGCCAGAAACACCGGGGAGCTGTTTTTT
CATSRDLATLARNTGELFF
>TRBD2|-|TRBV19|TRBJ2-1
TGTGCCAGTAGTATAGCTCAGACTAGCAGGGATGAGCAGTTCTTC
CASSIAQTSRDEQFF
>-|-|TRBV6-5|TRBJ2-1
TGTGCCAGCAGTTACTCGAGGGTTTGGTACAATGAGCAGTTCTTC
CASSYSRVWYNEQFF